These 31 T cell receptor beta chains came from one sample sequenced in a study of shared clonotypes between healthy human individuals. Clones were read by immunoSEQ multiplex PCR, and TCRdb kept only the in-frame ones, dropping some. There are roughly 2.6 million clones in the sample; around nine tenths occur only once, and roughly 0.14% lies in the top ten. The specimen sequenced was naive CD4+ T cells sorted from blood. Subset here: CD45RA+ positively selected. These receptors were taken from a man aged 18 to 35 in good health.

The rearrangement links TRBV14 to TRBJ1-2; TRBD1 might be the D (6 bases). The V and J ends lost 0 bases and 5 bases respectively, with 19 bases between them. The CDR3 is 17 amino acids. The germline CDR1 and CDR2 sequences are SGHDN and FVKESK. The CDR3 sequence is CASSQDTGWSPGYGYTF. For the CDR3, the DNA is TGTGCCAGCAGCCAAGACACAGGGTGGTCGCCCGGATATGGCTACACCTTC. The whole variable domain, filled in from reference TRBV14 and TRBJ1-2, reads EAGVTQFPSHSVIEKGQTVTLRCDPISGHDNLYWYRRVMGKEIKFLLHFVKESKQDESGMPNNRFLAERTGGTYSTLKVQPAELEDSGVYFCASSQDTGWSPGYGYTFGSGTRLTVV.

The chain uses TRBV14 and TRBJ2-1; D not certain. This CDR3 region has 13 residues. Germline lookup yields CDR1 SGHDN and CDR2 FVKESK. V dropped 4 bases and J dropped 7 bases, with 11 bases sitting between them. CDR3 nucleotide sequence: TGTGCCAGCAGCCCCTCACCTGCAAATGAGCAGTTCTTC. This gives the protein CASSPSPANEQFF.

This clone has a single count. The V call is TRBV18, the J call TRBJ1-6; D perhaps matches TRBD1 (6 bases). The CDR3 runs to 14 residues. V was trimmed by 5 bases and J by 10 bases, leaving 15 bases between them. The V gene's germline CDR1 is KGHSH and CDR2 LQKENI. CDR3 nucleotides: TGTGCCAGCTCATTCCGGGACAAAGAATCACCCCTCCACTTT. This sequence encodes CASSFRDKESPLHF.

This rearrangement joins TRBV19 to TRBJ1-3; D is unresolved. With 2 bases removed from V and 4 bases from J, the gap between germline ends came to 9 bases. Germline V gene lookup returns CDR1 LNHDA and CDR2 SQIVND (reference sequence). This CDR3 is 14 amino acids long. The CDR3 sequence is CASSIIAGGNTIYF. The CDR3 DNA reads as TGTGCCAGTAGTATAATCGCCGGGGGAAACACCATATATTTT.

This chain's CDR3 is CAYNQNDRDTQYF. In DNA form, the CDR3 reads TGTGCCTACAATCAAAACGACAGAGATACGCAGTATTTT. V usage is TRBV30 and J usage is TRBJ2-3; the D gene is possibly TRBD1 (5 bases). V lost 7 bases to trimming and J lost 5 bases, with 16 bases between them. The CDR3 runs 13 residues. The germline V gene encodes CDR1 GTSNPN and CDR2 SVGIG (reference sequence). The full variable domain, completed using reference TRBV30 and TRBJ2-3, is SQTIHQWPATLVQPVGSPLSLECTVEGTSNPNLYWYRQAAGRGLQLLFYSVGIGQISSEVPQNLSASRPQDRQFILSSKKLLLSDSGFYLCAYNQNDRDTQYFGPGTRLTVL.

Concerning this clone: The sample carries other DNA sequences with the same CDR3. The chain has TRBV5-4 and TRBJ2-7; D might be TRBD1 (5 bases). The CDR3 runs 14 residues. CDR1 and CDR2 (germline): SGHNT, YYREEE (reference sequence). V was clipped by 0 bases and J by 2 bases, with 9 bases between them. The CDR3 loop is CASSLDQGPYEQYF. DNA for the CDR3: TGTGCCAGCAGCTTGGATCAGGGTCCCTACGAGCAGTACTTC.

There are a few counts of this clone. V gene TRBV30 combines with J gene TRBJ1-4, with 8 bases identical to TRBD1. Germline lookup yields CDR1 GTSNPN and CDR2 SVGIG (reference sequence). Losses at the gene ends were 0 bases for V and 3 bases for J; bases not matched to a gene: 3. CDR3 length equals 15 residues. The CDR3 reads CAWSVSTGANEKLFF. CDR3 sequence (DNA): TGTGCCTGGAGTGTGTCGACAGGGGCTAATGAAAAACTGTTTTTT.

The CDR3 sequence: CASSVGGAGSETQYF. In DNA, the CDR3 is TGTGCCAGCAGCGTAGGCGGGGCAGGGTCGGAGACCCAGTACTTC. The V call is TRBV9, the J call TRBJ2-5; TRBD2 is a possible D gene (6 bases). V was shortened by 0 bases and J by 5 bases, with 14 bases between the two germline ends. This CDR3 has 15 amino acids. Looked up from germline, CDR1 is SGDLS and CDR2 is YYNGEE. Filled out from reference TRBV9 and TRBJ2-5, the complete variable domain reads DSGVTQTPKHLITATGQRVTLRCSPRSGDLSVYWYQQSLDQGLQFLIQYYNGEERAKGNILERFSAQQFPDLHSELNLSSLELGDSALYFCASSVGGAGSETQYFGPGTRLLVL.

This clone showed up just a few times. The CDR3 is CASGAGYSNQPQHF. As DNA, the CDR3 is TGTGCCAGCGGCGCTGGATATAGCAATCAGCCCCAGCATTTT. V is TRBV27 and J is TRBJ1-5; D ambiguous. CDR3 length: 14 amino acids. V dropped 8 bases and J dropped 0 bases, with 11 bases sitting between them. The germline V gene has CDR1 MNHEY and CDR2 SMNVEV (reference sequence).

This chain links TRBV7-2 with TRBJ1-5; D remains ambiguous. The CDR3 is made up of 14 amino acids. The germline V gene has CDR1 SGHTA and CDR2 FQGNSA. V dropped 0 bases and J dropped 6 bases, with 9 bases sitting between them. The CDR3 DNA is TGTGCCAGCAGCTTAGCTCCGAGTGGTCAGCCCCAGCATTTT. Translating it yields CASSLAPSGQPQHF.

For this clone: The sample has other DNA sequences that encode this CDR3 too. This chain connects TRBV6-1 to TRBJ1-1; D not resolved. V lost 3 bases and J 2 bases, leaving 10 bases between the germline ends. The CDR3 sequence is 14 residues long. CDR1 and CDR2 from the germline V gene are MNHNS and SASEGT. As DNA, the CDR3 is TGTGCCAGCAGTGACCCGGGAGCCAACACTGAAGCTTTCTTT. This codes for CASSDPGANTEAFF.

CDR3: CASRGVNEQFF. DNA for the CDR3: TGCGCCAGCAGGGGAGTAAATGAGCAGTTCTTC. V and J are TRBV5-1 and TRBJ2-1; a possible D gene is TRBD2 (5 bases). The V end lost 5 bases, the J end lost 7 bases, and 7 bases lay between the germline ends. In germline, CDR1 is SGHRS, CDR2 YFSETQ. This CDR3 region has 11 residues.

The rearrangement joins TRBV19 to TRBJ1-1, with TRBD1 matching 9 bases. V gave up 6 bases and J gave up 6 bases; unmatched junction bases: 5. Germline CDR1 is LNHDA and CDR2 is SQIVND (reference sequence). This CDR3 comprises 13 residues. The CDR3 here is CASSRDRASEAFF. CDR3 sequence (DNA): TGTGCCAGTAGCCGGGACAGGGCATCTGAAGCTTTCTTT.

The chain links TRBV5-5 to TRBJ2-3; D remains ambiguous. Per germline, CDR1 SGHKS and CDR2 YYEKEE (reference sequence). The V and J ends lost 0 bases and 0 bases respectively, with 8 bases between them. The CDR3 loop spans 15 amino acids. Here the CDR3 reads CASSLGASSTDTQYF. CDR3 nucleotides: TGTGCCAGCAGCTTGGGGGCCTCGAGCACAGATACGCAGTATTTT.

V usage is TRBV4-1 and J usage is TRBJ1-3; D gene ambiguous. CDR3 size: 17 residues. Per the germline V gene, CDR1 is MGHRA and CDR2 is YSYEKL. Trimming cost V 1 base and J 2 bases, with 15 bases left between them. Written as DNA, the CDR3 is TGCGCCAGCAGCCAAGCGGGTGGTGGGGAGCCTGGAAACACCATATATTTT. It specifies CASSQAGGGEPGNTIYF.

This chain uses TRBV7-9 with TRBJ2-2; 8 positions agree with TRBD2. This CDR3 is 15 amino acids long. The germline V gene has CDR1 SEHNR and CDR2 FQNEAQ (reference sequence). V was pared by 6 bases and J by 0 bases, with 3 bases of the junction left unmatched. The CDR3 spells CASSRGGPNTGELFF. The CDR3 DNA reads TGTGCCAGCAGTCGCGGGGGGCCGAACACCGGGGAGCTGTTTTTT.

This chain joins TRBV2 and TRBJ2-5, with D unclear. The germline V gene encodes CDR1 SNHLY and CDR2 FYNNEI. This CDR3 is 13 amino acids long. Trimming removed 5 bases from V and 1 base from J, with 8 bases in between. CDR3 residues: CASSLNRQETQYF. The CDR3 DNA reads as TGTGCCAGCAGTCTTAACCGCCAAGAGACCCAGTACTTC. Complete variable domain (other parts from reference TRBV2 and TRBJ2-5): EPEVTQTPSHQVTQMGQEVILRCVPISNHLYFYWYRQILGQKVEFLVSFYNNEISEKSEIFDDQFSVERPDGSNFTLKIRSTKLEDSAMYFCASSLNRQETQYFGPGTRLLVL.

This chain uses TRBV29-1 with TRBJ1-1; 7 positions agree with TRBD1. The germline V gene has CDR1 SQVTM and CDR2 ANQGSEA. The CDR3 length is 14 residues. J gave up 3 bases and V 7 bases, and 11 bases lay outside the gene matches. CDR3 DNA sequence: TGCAGCGCTCGGGACAGTCGGGTGTACACTGAAGCTTTCTTT. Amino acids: CSARDSRVYTEAFF.

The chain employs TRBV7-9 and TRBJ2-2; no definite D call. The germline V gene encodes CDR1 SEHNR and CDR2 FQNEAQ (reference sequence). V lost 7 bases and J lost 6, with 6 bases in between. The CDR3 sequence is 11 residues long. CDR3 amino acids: CASTPAGELFF. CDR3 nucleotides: TGTGCCAGCACCCCGGCCGGGGAGCTGTTTTTT. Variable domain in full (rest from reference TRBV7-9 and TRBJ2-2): DTGVSQNPRHKITKRGQNVTFRCDPISEHNRLYWYRQTLGQGPEFLTYFQNEAQLEKSRLLSDRFSAERPKGSFSTLEIQRTEQGDSAMYLCASTPAGELFFGEGSRLTVL.

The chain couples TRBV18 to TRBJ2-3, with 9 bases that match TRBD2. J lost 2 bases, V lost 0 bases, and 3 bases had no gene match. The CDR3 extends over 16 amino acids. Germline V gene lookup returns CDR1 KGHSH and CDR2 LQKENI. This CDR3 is CASSPPPSGITDTQYF. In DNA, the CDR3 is TGTGCCAGCTCACCACCCCCTAGCGGGATCACAGATACGCAGTATTTT. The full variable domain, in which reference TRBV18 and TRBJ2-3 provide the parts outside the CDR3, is NAGVMQNPRHLVRRRGQEARLRCSPMKGHSHVYWYRQLPEEGLKFMVYLQKENIIDESGMPKERFSAEFPKEGPSILRIQQVVRGDSAAYFCASSPPPSGITDTQYFGPGTRLTVL.

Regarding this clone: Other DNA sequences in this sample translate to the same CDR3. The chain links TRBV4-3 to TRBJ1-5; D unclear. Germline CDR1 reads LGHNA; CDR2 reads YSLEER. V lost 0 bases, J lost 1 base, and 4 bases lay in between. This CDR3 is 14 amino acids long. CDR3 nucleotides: TGCGCCAGCAGCCAAGAAAGGAGCAATCAGCCCCAGCATTTT. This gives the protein CASSQERSNQPQHF.

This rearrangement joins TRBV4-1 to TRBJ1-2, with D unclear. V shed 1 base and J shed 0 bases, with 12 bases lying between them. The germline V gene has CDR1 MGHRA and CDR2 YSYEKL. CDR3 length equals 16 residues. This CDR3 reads CASSQVALQANYGYTF. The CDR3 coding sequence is TGCGCCAGCAGCCAAGTAGCCTTGCAAGCTAACTATGGCTACACCTTC.

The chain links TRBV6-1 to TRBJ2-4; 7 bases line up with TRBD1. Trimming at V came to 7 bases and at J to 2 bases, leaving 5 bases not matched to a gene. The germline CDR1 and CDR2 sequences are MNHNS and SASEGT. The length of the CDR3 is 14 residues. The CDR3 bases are TGTGCCAGCACTACACAGGGGACCAAAAACATTCAGTACTTC. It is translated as CASTTQGTKNIQYF.

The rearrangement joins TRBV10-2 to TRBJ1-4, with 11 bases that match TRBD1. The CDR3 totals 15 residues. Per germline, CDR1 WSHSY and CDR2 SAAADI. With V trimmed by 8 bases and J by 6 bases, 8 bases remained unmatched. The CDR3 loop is CASSLRTGGDEKLFF. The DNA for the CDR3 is TGCGCCAGCTCCCTGCGGACAGGGGGCGATGAAAAACTGTTTTTT.

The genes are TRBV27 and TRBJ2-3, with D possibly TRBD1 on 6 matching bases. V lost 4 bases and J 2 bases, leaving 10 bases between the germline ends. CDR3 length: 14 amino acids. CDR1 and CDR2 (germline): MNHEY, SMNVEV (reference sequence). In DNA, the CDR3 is TGTGCCAGCAGTTACGGACAGCTCACAGATACGCAGTATTTT. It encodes CASSYGQLTDTQYF.

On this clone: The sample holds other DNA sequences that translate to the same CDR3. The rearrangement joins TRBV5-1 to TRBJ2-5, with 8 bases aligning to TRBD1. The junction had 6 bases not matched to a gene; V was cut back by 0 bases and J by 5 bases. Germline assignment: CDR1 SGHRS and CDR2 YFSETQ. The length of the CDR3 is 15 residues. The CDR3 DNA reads TGCGCCAGCAGCTTGGGCCAGGGGGCCGGCGAGACCCAGTACTTC. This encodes CASSLGQGAGETQYF.

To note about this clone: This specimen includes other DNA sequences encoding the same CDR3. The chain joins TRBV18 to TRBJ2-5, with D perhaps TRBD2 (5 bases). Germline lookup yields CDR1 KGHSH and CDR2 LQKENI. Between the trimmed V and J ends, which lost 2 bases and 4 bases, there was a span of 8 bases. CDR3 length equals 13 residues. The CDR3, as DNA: TGTGCCAGCTCACCAGGGGAGCGAGAGACCCAGTACTTC. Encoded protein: CASSPGERETQYF.

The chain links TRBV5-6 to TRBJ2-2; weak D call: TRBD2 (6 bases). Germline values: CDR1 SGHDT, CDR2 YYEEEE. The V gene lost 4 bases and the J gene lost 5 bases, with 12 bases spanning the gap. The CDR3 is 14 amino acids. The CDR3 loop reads CASSLDYWTGELFF. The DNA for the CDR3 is TGTGCCAGCAGCCTGGACTATTGGACCGGGGAGCTGTTTTTT.

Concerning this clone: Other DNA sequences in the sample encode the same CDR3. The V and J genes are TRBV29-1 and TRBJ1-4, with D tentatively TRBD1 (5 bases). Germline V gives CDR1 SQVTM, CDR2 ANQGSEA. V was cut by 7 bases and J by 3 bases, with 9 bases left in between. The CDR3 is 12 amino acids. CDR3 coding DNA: TGCAGCGCGGGACGGTCTAATGAAAAACTGTTTTTT. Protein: CSAGRSNEKLFF.

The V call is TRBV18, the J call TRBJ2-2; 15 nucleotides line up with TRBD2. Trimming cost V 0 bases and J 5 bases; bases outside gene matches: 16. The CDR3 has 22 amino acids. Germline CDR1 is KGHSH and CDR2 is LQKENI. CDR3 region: CASSPPLIGTSGRPLLTGELFF. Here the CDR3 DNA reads TGTGCCAGCTCACCACCGCTCATCGGGACTAGCGGGAGGCCTCTCTTAACCGGGGAGCTGTTTTTT. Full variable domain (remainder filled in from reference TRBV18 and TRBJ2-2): NAGVMQNPRHLVRRRGQEARLRCSPMKGHSHVYWYRQLPEEGLKFMVYLQKENIIDESGMPKERFSAEFPKEGPSILRIQQVVRGDSAAYFCASSPPLIGTSGRPLLTGELFFGEGSRLTVL.

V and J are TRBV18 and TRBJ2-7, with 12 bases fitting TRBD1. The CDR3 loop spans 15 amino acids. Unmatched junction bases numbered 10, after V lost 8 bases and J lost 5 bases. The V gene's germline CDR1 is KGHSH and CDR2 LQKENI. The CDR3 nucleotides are TGTGCCAGCGCCCAGGGGACAGGGGGCAGGAACGAGCAGTACTTC. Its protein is CASAQGTGGRNEQYF.